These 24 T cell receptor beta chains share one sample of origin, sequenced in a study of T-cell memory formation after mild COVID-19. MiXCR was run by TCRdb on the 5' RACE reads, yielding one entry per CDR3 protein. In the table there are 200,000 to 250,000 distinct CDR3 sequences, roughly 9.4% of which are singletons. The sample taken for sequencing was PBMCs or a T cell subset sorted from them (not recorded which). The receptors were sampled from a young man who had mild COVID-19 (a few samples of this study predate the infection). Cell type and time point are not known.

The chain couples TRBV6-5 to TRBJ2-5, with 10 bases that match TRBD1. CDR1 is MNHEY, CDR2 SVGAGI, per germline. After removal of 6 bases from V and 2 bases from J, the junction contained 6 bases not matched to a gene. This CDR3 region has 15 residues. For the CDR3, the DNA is TGTGCCAGCAGCCACTCGGACAGGGGGCAAGAGACCCAGTACTTC. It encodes CASSHSDRGQETQYF.

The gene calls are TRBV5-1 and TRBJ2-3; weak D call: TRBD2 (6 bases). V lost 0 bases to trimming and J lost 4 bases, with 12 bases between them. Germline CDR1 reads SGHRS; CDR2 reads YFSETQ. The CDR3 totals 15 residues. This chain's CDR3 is CASSLGGSGADTQYF. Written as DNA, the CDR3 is TGCGCCAGCAGCTTGGGCGGGTCGGGGGCAGATACGCAGTATTTT.

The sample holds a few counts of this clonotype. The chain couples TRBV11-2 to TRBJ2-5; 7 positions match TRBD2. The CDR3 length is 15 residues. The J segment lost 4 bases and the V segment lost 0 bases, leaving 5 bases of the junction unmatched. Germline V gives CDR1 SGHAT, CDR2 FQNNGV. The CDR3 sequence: CASSLDGGFPETQYF. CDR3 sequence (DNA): TGTGCCAGCAGCTTAGACGGGGGGTTCCCAGAGACCCAGTACTTC.

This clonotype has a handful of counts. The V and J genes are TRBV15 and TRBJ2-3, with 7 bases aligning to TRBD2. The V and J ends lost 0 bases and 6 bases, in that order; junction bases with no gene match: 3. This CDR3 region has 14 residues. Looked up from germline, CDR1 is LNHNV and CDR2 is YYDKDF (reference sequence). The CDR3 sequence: CATSRDGEGDTQYF. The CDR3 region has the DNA TGTGCCACCAGCAGAGACGGGGAGGGCGATACGCAGTATTTT.

CDR3 in amino acids: CATSPALGTEAFF. The CDR3 nucleotides read TGTGCCACCAGCCCGGCCCTGGGGACTGAAGCTTTCTTT. The chain combines TRBV24-1 with TRBJ1-1; D ambiguous. CDR3 length: 13 amino acids. V gave up 7 bases and J gave up 5 bases, with 13 bases separating them. The germline gives CDR1 KGHDR, CDR2 SFDVKD.

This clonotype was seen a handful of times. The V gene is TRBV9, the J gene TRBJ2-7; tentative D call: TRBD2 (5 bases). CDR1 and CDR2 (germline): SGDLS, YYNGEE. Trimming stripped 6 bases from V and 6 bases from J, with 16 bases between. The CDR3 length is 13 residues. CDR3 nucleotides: TGTGCCAGCACCCCCCATAACAGCGGCGAGCAGTACTTC. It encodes CASTPHNSGEQYF. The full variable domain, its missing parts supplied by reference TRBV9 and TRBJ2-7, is DSGVTQTPKHLITATGQRVTLRCSPRSGDLSVYWYQQSLDQGLQFLIQYYNGEERAKGNILERFSAQQFPDLHSELNLSSLELGDSALYFCASTPHNSGEQYFGPGTRLTVT.

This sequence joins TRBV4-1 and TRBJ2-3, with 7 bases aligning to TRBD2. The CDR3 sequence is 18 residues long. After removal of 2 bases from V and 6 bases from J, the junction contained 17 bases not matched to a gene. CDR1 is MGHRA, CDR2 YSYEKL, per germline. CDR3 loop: CASSQFTATARRGDTQYF. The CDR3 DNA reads TGCGCCAGCAGCCAATTTACCGCGACAGCCCGGCGGGGGGATACGCAGTATTTT.

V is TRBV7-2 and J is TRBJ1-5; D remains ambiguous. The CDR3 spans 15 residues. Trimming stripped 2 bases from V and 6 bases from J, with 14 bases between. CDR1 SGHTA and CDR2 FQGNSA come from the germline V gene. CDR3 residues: CASSLFQGSSQPQHF. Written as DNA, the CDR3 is TGTGCCAGCAGCTTATTCCAAGGGTCCTCTCAGCCCCAGCATTTT.

The CDR3 nucleotides read TGTGCCACCAGTGATTCATTGACAGGGAATGAGCAGTTCTTC. This sequence encodes CATSDSLTGNEQFF. The chain has TRBV24-1 and TRBJ2-1; 7 bases are shared with TRBD1. This CDR3 has 14 amino acids. Losses at the gene ends were 2 bases for V and 7 bases for J; bases not matched to a gene: 4. Looked up from germline, CDR1 is KGHDR and CDR2 is SFDVKD.

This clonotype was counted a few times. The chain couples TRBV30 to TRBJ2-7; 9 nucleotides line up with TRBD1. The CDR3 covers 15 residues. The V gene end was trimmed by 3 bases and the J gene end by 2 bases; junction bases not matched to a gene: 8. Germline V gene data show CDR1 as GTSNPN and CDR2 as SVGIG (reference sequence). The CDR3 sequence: CAWSPGQGIPYEQYF. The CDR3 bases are TGTGCCTGGAGCCCAGGACAGGGGATCCCCTACGAGCAGTACTTC.

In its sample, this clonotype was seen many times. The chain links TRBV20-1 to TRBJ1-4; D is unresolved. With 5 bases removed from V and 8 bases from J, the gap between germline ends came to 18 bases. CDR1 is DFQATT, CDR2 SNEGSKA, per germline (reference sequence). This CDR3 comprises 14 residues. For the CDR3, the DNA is TGCAGTGCTCTACTATCATGGGGAGACGAAAAACTGTTTTTT. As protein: CSALLSWGDEKLFF.

The CDR3 DNA reads as TGTGCCAGCAGCGCTCCTCGGGAAGAGCAGTACTTC. It specifies CASSAPREEQYF. This chain links TRBV5-4 with TRBJ2-7, with a tentative D call TRBD2 (5 bases). In germline, CDR1 is SGHNT, CDR2 YYREEE (reference sequence). V lost 4 bases, J lost 7 bases, and 12 bases lay in between. CDR3 length: 12 amino acids.

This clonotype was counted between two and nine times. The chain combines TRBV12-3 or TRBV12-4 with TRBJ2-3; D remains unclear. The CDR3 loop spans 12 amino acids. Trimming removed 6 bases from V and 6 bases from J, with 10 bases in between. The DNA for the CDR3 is TGTGCCAGCAGCCCCCCTTTCGATACGCAGTATTTT. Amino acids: CASSPPFDTQYF.

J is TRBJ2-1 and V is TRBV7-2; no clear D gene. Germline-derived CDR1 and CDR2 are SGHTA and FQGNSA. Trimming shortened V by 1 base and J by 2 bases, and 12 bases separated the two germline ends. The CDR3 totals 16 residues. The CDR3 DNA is TGTGCCAGCAGCTTAGGGGTGGGGTGGGCCTACAATGAGCAGTTCTTC. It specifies CASSLGVGWAYNEQFF. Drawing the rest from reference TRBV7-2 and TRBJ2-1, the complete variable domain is GAGVSQSPSNKVTEKGKDVELRCDPISGHTALYWYRQSLGQGLEFLIYFQGNSAPDKSGLPSDRFSAERTGGSVSTLTIQRTQQEDSAVYLCASSLGVGWAYNEQFFGPGTRLTVL.

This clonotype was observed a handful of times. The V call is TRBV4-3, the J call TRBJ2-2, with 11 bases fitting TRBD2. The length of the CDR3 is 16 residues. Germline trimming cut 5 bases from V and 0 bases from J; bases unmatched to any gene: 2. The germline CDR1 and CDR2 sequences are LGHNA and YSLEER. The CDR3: CASSLLAGANTGELFF. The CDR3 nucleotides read TGCGCCAGCAGCTTACTAGCGGGGGCGAACACCGGGGAGCTGTTTTTT.

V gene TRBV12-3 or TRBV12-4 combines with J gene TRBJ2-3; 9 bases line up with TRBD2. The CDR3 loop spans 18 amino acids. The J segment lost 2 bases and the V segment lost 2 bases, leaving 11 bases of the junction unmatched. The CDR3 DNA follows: TGTGCCAGCAGTTTACCCCCGGAGGCTAGCGGGGTCACAGATACGCAGTATTTT. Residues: CASSLPPEASGVTDTQYF.

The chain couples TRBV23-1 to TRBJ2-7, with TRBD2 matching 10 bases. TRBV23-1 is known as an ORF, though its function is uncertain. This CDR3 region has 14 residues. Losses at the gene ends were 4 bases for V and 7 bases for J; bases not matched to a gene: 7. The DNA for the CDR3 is TGCGCCAGCAGTCCTAGCGGGGGCCCCTGGGAGCAGTACGTC. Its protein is CASSPSGGPWEQYV.

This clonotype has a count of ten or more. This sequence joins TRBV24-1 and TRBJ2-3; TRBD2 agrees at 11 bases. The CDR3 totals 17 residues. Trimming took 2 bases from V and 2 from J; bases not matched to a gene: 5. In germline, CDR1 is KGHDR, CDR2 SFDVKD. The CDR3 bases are TGTGCCACCAGTGATTCCCCGGGACTAGCGGACACAGATACGCAGTATTTT. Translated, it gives CATSDSPGLADTDTQYF.

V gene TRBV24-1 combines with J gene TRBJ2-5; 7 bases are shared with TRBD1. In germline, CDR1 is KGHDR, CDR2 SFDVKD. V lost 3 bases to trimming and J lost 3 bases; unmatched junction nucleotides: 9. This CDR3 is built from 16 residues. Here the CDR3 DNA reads TGTGCCACCAGTGATCCTACAGGGGATAGGGAAGAGACCCAGTACTTC. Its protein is CATSDPTGDREETQYF.

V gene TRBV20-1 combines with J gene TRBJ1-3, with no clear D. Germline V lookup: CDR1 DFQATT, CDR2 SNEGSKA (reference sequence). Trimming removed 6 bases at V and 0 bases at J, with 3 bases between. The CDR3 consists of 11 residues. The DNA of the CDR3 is TGCAGTGCAAACTCTGGAAACACCATATATTTT. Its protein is CSANSGNTIYF.

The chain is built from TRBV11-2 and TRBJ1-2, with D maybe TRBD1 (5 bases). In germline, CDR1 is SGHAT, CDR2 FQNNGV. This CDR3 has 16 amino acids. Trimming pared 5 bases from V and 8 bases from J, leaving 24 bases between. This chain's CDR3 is CASSRRQGNLRGGYTF. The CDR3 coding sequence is TGTGCCAGCAGCCGTCGTCAGGGAAACTTAAGGGGAGGCTACACCTTC.

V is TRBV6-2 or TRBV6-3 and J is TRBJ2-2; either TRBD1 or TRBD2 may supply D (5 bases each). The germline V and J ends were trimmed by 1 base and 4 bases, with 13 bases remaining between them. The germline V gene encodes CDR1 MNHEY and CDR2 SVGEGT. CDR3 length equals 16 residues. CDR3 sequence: CASSYFRRTTTGELFF. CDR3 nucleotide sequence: TGTGCCAGCAGTTACTTCAGGAGGACAACCACCGGGGAGCTGTTTTTT.

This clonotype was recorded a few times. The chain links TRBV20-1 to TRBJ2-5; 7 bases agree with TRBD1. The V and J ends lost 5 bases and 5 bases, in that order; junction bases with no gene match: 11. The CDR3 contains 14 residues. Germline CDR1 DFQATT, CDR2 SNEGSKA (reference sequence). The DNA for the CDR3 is TGCAGTGCTCCCCGGGACAGCAAGGGGGAGACCCAGTACTTC. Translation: CSAPRDSKGETQYF.

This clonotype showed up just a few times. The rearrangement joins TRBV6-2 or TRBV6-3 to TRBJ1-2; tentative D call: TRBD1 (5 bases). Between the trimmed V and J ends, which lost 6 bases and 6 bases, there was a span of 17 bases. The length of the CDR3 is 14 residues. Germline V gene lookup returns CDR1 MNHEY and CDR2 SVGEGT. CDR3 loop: CASSHLDRDDGYTF. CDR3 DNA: TGTGCCAGCAGCCATCTCGACAGAGATGATGGCTACACCTTC.